This T cell receptor (beta chain) appears in the sequencing data of a study of cytomegalovirus exposure and HLA in healthy donors. The PCR had 60 Vbeta and 13 Jbeta primers. Method: immunoSEQ multiplex PCR; TCRdb's copy keeps in-frame clones and lacks some. Of 150,000 to 200,000 clones in the sample, around three quarters were seen once. CDR1 is SEHNR, CDR2 FQNEAQ, per germline (reference sequence). The CDR3 contains 15 residues. Trimming removed 6 bases from V and 3 bases from J; junction bases left unmatched: 10. The sequenced sample consisted of PBMCs. The receptor's source is a woman between 50 and 59 years old in good health and CMV-seronegative. The chain links TRBV7-9 to TRBJ2-7; TRBD1 agrees at 8 bases. CDR3 nucleotides: TGTGCCAGCAGTCATGACAGGGGCCTAAACTACGAGCAGTACTTC. It specifies CASSHDRGLNYEQYF.